The 5 T cell receptor beta chains in this list originate from one sample, sequenced in a study of identical twins. Via MiXCR, TCRdb re-called the 5' RACE reads, giving one row per CDR3 protein. This sample has hundreds of thousands of distinct CDR3 sequences; about 20% occur once, and the top ten carry roughly 13%. The same sample was also used in a study of T cells expressing NK-cell markers.

Material for sequencing was PBMCs. The receptor set was obtained from a woman younger than 30 in good health.

The V gene is TRBV6-5, the J gene TRBJ2-7; 7 bases map to TRBD2. The V and J ends lost 3 bases and 5 bases, in that order; junction bases with no gene match: 13. CDR1 is MNHEY and CDR2 is SVGAGI in the germline V gene. The CDR3 has 16 residues. The CDR3 DNA reads as TGTGCCAGCAGTTATACTGGACCCCTCGCGGGAGACGAGCAGTACTTC. Translating gives CASSYTGPLAGDEQYF.

This sequence joins TRBV10-3 and TRBJ2-3, with 13 bases lining up with TRBD2. The CDR3 covers 17 residues. The V gene's germline CDR1 is ENHRY and CDR2 SYGVKD. The V gene end was trimmed by 2 bases and the J gene end by 4 bases; junction bases not matched to a gene: 6. DNA for the CDR3: TGTGCCATCAGTGAGCCTTGGACTAGCGGGAGTGCAGATACGCAGTATTTT. Translation: CAISEPWTSGSADTQYF.

J is TRBJ2-1 and V is TRBV20-1; D is ambiguous. The germline CDR1 and CDR2 sequences are DFQATT and SNEGSKA (reference sequence). The CDR3 length is 12 residues. V lost 1 base, J lost 6 bases, and 7 bases lay in between. The CDR3 is CSARALTNEQFF. CDR3 nucleotides: TGCAGTGCTAGAGCCCTCACCAATGAGCAGTTCTTC.

This clonotype was detected a few times. The chain uses TRBV6-1 and TRBJ1-1, with D uncertain. Trimming took off 0 bases at V and 2 bases at J, with 7 bases between the two ends. Germline V lookup: CDR1 MNHNS, CDR2 SASEGT. This CDR3 is 14 amino acids long. CDR3 amino acids: CASSEAGRNTEAFF. The CDR3 region has the DNA TGTGCCAGCAGTGAAGCGGGCCGAAACACTGAAGCTTTCTTT.

The chain recombines TRBV27 with TRBJ2-7; 10 bases line up with TRBD2. V was clipped by 8 bases and J by 2 bases; unmatched bases: 12. Germline V gene lookup returns CDR1 MNHEY and CDR2 SMNVEV (reference sequence). CDR3 length equals 16 residues. The CDR3 spells CASAPRERGGTYEQYF. CDR3 nucleotide sequence: TGTGCCAGCGCCCCTCGGGAGCGGGGGGGCACCTACGAGCAGTACTTC.